This entry concerns a single TCR beta chain. CDR1 and CDR2 from the germline V gene are MNHNS and SASEGT. J gave up 0 bases and V 4 bases, and 6 bases lay outside the gene matches. The CDR3 extends over 15 amino acids. The data derive from a study of shared clonotypes between healthy human individuals. Participating donors were healthy, HIV-negative adults free of recent acute infections or vaccinations. The repertoire was sequenced with immunoSEQ multiplex PCR; TCRdb's copy has only in-frame clones and lacks some. Of about 470,000 clones listed, about 85% were seen once; the top ten hold approximately 13%.

This TCR came from a middle-aged woman in good health. Some clones in this sample may be carry-over from other donors' samples. Sequenced material: PBMCs. The rearrangement uses TRBV6-1 and TRBJ2-7, with 7 nucleotides matching TRBD2. The CDR3 DNA sequence: TGTGCCAGCAGTGTAATCGGGAGGAGCTCCTACGAGCAGTACTTC. Translation: CASSVIGRSSYEQYF.